This TCR beta chain was captured in a study of T cells in Graves' hyperthyroidism and ophthalmopathy (dated by TCRdb to the late 2010s). Background on the whole study: Peripheral blood was sampled at the time of initial diagnosis, prior to any treatment. Prospective prediction of ophthalmopathy was tested in an independent validation cohort consisting of 18 to 20 hyperthyroidism patients and more than 15 patients who later progressed to ophthalmopathy. To identify TCR V-J signatures that set the groups apart, the researchers used a discovery cohort of about a hundred patients, made up of under 45 with Graves' ophthalmopathy and about 59 with stable Graves' hyperthyroidism. Following sampling, methimazole starting at 30 mg daily was given to hyperthyroidism patients, and high-dose intravenous methylprednisolone was given to ophthalmopathy patients. According to the paper, TCR Vbeta CDR3 sequencing was carried out on some 140 peripheral blood samples, which came from fewer than 50 ophthalmopathy, 75 to 80 hyperthyroidism and approximately 17 progressor patients. The study also compared thyroid tissue and blood T-cell repertoires from a handful of Graves' hyperthyroidism patients. The 95 to 100 discovery patients were divided at random into training and test sets in a 7:3 ratio.

Stable Graves' hyperthyroidism was defined as no progression to ophthalmopathy during 18 months of follow-up. Hyperthyroidism patients were newly diagnosed, had a disease duration of under 2 months, and were aged 18 to 65 years. Any patient with an uncontrolled infection, another autoimmune disease, pregnancy or lactation was excluded. Clinical symptoms, serum thyroxine and TRAb, thyroid ultrasound, and orbital computed tomography formed the basis for the diagnoses. PBMCs were isolated from more than 9 ml of fresh peripheral blood by Ficoll-Paque density gradient centrifugation. Trizol reagent was used to extract total RNA, and RNA quality was then checked on an Agilent 2100 Bioanalyzer. Overall study outcomes, separate from this receptor: A 13 V-J signature model separated ophthalmopathy from stable hyperthyroidism, with around 88% sensitivity and roughly 81% specificity in cross-validation and 80%/75% in testing. Most expanded thyroid clonotypes (frequency above 0.001) were also detected in blood, a finding suggesting that blood repertoires may reflect thyroid immune responses. In validation, the model predicted progression to ophthalmopathy a median of approximately 6.6 months before onset, with around 70% sensitivity and more than 72% specificity. No statistical method was used to set the sample size in advance, and investigators knew the group allocation.

Compared with germline, V lacks 8 bases and J lacks 0 bases; bases without a gene match: 20. The germline V gene provides CDR1 ENHRY and CDR2 SYGVKD. The CDR3 contains 20 residues, cysteine and phenylalanine counted. CDR3 DNA is the only sequence kept; it has 60 bases, read in frame from the first base. Only a few counts were recorded for this clonotype. It lacks a known antigen. No much larger clonotype is one base removed from it; base qualities were not supplied. Amplification of TCR beta CDR3 regions was carried out from RNA transcripts. For the first round of RT-PCR on the TCR CDR3, the HTBI primer set was used together with the Qiagen OneStep RT-PCR kit. A second multiplex PCR round built the libraries, followed by size selection and purification. Libraries were sequenced paired-end with 100 bp reads on an Illumina HiSeq2000. The study's own analysis went as follows. SOAPnuke was used to process the raw data, removing reads that contained adapters or uncalled bases, had a mean Phred below 15, or lacked an exact match to the constant primer or identifier. High-quality paired reads were merged using COPE v1.2.5, and each unique nucleotide sequence was defined as a clonotype. Clonotypes were aligned to IMGT TRBV, TRBD and TRBJ reference segments using MiTCR v1.1. Analysis was restricted to V-J combinations with a frequency above 0.0001, which covered 99.2% of repertoires. The TCS score was defined as the ratio of F50 (clonal expansion) to E x V (chaos), calculated using BLOSUM62-based TCRdist between CDR3 peptides within each V-J. Welch's t-statistics and random forest reduced around 510 V-J features to 10 to 15, which were used in a naive Bayes classifier (R e1071). The Morisita-Horn index was used to measure how similar the thyroid and blood repertoires were. The public reads were reprocessed in TCRdb via fastp at Q25 and MiXCR, keeping in-frame beta chains. Rows are combined by CDR3 protein, so each entry shows the most common genes and DNA. TCRdb, rather than the study authors, made the V and J calls. In this sample the table shows around 760,000 distinct CDR3 sequences, just over 35% of which occur a single time. The top ten clones comprise around 30% of the sample.

Sequenced input: blood. This clonotype was sampled from a woman aged 40 to 50 with Graves' hyperthyroidism. The rearrangement combines TRBV10-3 with TRBJ1-1; the central 11 bases match TRBD1. The nucleotides read TGTGCCATCCGGTCAAGGACAGGGGGCTCTCATACCCTCATGAACACTGAAGCTTTCTTT. Translated, this gives CAIRSRTGGSHTLMNTEAFF.